This TCR beta chain was recovered during a study of T cells after yellow fever vaccination. Study in general: SMART-Seq v4 Ultra Low Input prepared the low-cell-number fractions.

Via MiXCR, TCRdb re-called the 5' RACE reads, giving one row per CDR3 protein. The sample carries nearly 70,000 distinct CDR3 sequences, more than 6.5% recorded once. The germline CDR1 and CDR2 sequences are MNHEY and SMNVEV (reference sequence). This CDR3 contains 14 residues. V gave up 6 bases and J gave up 3 bases; unmatched junction bases: 1. The chain combines TRBV27 with TRBJ2-1; the match to TRBD1 covers 11 bases. This sequence originates from a man between 18 and 29 years old who received the YFV17D yellow fever vaccine. Source: CD8+ T cells sorted from PBMCs, taken roughly seven weeks after the first yellow fever vaccination. The CDR3 DNA follows: TGTGCCAGCAGGGGACAGGGGGTCTACAATGAGCAGTTCTTC. Residues: CASRGQGVYNEQFF.